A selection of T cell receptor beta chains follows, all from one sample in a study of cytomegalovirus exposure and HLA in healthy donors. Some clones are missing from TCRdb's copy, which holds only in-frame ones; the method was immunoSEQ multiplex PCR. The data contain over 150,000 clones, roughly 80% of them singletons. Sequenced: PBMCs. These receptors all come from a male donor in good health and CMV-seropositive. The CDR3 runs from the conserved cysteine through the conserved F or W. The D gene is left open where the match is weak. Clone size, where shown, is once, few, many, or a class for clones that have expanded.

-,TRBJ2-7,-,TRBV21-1,CASSYTKTIRDRGYEQYF,TGTGCCAGCAGCTATACTAAGACAATCCGGGACAGGGGCTACGAGCAGTACTTC
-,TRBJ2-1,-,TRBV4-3,CASSQDRGQGYNEQFF,TGCGCCAGCAGCCAAGATCGGGGTCAGGGGTACAATGAGCAGTTCTTC
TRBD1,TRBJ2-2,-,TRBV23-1,CASSPGGQGATGELFF,TGCGCCAGCAGTCCAGGGGGGCAGGGGGCCACCGGGGAGCTGTTTTTT
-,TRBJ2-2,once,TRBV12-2,CASRLAGLAGVRSTGELFF,TGTGCAAGTCGCTTAGCGGGACTAGCGGGAGTGCGAAGCACCGGGGAGCTGTTTTTT
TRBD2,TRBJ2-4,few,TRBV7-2,CASGLGGDKGKNIQYF,TGTGCCAGCGGCTTGGGAGGGGATAAGGGCAAAAACATTCAGTACTTC
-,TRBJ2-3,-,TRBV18,CASSGRGKDTQYF,TGTGCCAGCTCGGGCAGGGGAAAGGATACGCAGTATTTT
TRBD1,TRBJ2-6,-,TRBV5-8,CASSSGTGVSGANVLTF,TGTGCCAGCAGCTCTGGGACAGGGGTATCTGGGGCCAACGTCCTGACTTTC
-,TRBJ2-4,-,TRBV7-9,CASSPKTQRVAKNSQYF,TGTGCCAGCAGCCCCAAAACCCAGAGGGTAGCCAAAAACAGTCAGTACTTC
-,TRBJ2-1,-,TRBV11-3,CASSPTPGSYNEQFF,TGTGCCAGCAGCCCGACCCCGGGCTCCTACAATGAGCAGTTCTTC
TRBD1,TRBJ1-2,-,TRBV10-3,CAISDRGLNYGYTF,TGTGCCATCAGCGACAGGGGACTAAACTATGGCTACACCTTC
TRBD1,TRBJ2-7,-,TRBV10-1,CASSTGGGEVQYF,TGCGCCAGTAGCACAGGGGGCGGGGAGGTGCAGTACTTC
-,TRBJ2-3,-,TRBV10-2,CASEGATSTDTQYF,TGCGCCAGCGAAGGAGCAACTAGCACAGATACGCAGTATTTT
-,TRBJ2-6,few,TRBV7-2,CASSWGAAGANGLTF,TGTGCCAGCAGCTGGGGAGCGGCGGGGGCCAACGGCCTGACTTTC
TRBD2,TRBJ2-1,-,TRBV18,CASSPPGLAGGIYEQFF,TGTGCCAGCTCACCACCGGGGTTAGCGGGAGGTATCTATGAGCAGTTCTTC
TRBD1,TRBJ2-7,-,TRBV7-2,CASSRTGNEQYF,TGTGCCAGCAGCCGGACAGGGAACGAGCAGTACTTC
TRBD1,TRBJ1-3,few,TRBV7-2,CASSLSRQGRLDTIYF,TGTGCCAGCAGCTTATCCCGACAGGGGAGATTGGACACCATATATTTT
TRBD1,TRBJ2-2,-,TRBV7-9,CASRQGNTGELFF,TGTGCCAGCCGACAGGGGAACACCGGGGAGCTGTTTTTT
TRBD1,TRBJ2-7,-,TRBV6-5,CASSAVPGQPEQYF,TGTGCCAGCAGTGCTGTCCCGGGACAGCCAGAGCAGTACTTC
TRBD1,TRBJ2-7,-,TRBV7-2,CASSFTGVYEQYF,TGTGCCAGCAGCTTTACAGGGGTCTACGAGCAGTACTTC
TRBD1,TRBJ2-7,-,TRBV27,CASTDRGRGSEQYF,TGTGCCAGCACGGACAGGGGGCGCGGGAGCGAGCAGTACTTC
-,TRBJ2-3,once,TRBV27,CASSPNTDTQYF,TGTGCCAGCAGTCCAAACACAGATACGCAGTATTTT
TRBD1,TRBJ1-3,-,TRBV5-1,CASSLAISGQGNTIYF,TGCGCCAGCAGCTTGGCCATCTCCGGACAGGGGAACACCATATATTTT
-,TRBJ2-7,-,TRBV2,CASLGTRAYEQYF,TGTGCCAGCTTAGGGACACGGGCTTACGAGCAGTACTTC
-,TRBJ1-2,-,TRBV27,CASSEQGDGYTF,TGTGCCAGCTCAGAACAGGGAGATGGCTACACCTTC
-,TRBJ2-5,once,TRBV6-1,CASSEAGGGGKETQYF,TGTGCCAGCAGTGAAGCAGGAGGGGGCGGTAAGGAGACCCAGTACTTC
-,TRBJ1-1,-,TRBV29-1,CSVARQGLEAFF,TGCAGCGTTGCTCGGCAGGGCCTGGAAGCTTTCTTT
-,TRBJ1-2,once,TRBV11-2,CASSARGREIMSGYTF,TGTGCCAGCAGCGCCAGAGGGAGAGAGATTATGAGTGGCTACACCTTC
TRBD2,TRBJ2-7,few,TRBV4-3,CASSHGLAGAYEQYF,TGCGCCAGCAGCCATGGACTAGCGGGGGCCTACGAGCAGTACTTC
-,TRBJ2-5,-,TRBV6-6,CASSHGETQYF,TGTGCCAGCAGTCACGGGGAGACCCAGTACTTC
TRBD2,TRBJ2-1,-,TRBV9,CASSVAVASGPYNEQFF,TGTGCCAGCAGCGTAGCCGTGGCTAGCGGGCCCTACAATGAGCAGTTCTTC
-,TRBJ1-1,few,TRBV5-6,CASSLAFNTEAFF,TGTGCCAGCAGCTTGGCCTTTAACACTGAAGCTTTCTTT
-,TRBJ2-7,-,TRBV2,CASYPLSLGDFEQYF,TGTGCCAGCTACCCCCTATCGCTAGGGGACTTCGAGCAGTACTTC
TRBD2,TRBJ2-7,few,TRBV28,CASRPNGGKRGSLYEQYF,TGTGCCAGCAGGCCCAATGGGGGGAAGCGGGGTTCCCTTTACGAGCAGTACTTC
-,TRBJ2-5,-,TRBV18,CASSPVKETQYF,TGTGCCAGCTCACCAGTCAAAGAGACCCAGTACTTC
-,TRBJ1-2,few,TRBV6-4,CASSYGPLHYGYTF,TGTGCCAGCAGTTATGGCCCCTTGCACTATGGCTACACCTTC
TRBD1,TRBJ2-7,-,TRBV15,CATSREGTGRYEQYF,TGTGCCACCAGCAGAGAGGGGACAGGGAGATACGAGCAGTACTTC